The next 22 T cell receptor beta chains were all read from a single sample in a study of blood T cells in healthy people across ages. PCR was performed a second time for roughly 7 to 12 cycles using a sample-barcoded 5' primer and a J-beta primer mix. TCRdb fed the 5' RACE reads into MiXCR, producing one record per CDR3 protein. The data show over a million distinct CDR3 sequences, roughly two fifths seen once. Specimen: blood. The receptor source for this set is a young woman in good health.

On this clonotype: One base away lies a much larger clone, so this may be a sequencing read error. CDR3 sequence (DNA): TGTGCCAGCAGCCAAAGTACGTTGAGCTCCTACAATGAGCAGTACTTC. It translates to CASSQSTLSSYNEQYF. The chain recombines TRBV4-2 with TRBJ2-1; D is ambiguous. The end of the DNA aligns better with TRBJ2-7, so the J call may be wrong. The CDR3 has 16 amino acids. Germline CDR1 reads LGHNA; CDR2 reads YNFKEQ.

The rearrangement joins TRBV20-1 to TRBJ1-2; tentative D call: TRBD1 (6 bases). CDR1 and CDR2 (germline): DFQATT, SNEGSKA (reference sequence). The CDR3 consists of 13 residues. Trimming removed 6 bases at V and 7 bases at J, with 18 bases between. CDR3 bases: TGCAGTGCCACCGCCAGGGGAATCGGTGGCTACACCTTC. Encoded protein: CSATARGIGGYTF.

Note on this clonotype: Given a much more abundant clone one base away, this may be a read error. In DNA, the CDR3 is TGCAGTGGTATAGACTGGGGGACTAGCGAGGACAATGAGCAGTACTTC. Its protein is CSGIDWGTSEDNEQYF. The chain has TRBV20-1 and TRBJ2-1; TRBD2 agrees at 10 bases. TRBJ2-7 matches the DNA end more closely, so the J call is doubtful. Looked up from germline, CDR1 is DFQATT and CDR2 is SNEGSKA (reference sequence). This CDR3 is built from 16 residues.

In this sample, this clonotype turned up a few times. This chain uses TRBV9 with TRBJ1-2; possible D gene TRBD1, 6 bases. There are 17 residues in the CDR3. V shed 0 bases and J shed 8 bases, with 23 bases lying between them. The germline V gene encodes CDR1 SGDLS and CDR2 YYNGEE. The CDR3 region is CASSVDYAGHTKKGYTF. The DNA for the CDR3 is TGTGCCAGCAGCGTAGACTATGCGGGACACACCAAGAAGGGCTACACCTTC.

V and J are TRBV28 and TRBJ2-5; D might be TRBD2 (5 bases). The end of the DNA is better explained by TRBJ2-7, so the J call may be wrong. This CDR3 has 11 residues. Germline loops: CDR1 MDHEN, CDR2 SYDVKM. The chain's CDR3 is CASKYGSEQYF. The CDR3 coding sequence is TGTGCCAGCAAATATGGGAGCGAGCAGTACTTC.

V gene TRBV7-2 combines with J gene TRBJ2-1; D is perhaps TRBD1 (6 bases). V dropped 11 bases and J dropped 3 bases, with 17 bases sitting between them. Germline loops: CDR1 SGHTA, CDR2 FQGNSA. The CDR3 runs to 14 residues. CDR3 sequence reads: CAVGNRVHYNEQFF. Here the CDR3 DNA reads TGTGCCGTGGGGAACAGGGTCCACTACAATGAGCAGTTCTTC.

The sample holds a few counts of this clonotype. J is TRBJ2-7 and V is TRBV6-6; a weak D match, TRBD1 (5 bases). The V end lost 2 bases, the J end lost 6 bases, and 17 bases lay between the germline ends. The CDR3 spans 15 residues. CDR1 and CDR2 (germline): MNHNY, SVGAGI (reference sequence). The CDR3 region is CASSYGAIVASEQYF. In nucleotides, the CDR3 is TGTGCCAGCAGTTACGGGGCAATAGTAGCTAGCGAGCAGTACTTC.

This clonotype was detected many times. The CDR3 bases are TGTGCCATCCGAGGAGCGGGGGACACAGATACGCAGTATTTT. Its protein is CAIRGAGDTDTQYF. V is TRBV10-3 and J is TRBJ2-3, with 8 bases aligning to TRBD2. CDR3 length: 14 amino acids. The junction had 6 bases not matched to a gene; V was cut back by 8 bases and J by 2 bases. CDR1 is ENHRY, CDR2 SYGVKD, per germline.

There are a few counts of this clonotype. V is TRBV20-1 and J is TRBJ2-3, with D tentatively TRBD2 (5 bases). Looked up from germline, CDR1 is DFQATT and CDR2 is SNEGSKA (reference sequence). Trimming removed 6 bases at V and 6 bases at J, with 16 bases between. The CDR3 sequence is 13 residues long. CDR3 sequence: CSAQTDSMDTQYF. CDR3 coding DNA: TGCAGTGCCCAGACGGACTCCATGGATACGCAGTATTTT.

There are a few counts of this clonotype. This CDR3 reads CSFQRGGSSGEQYF. Written as DNA, the CDR3 is TGCAGCTTTCAACGGGGGGGCAGTTCGGGCGAGCAGTACTTC. The chain uses TRBV29-1 and TRBJ2-7; 8 bases match TRBD2. The V and J ends lost 8 bases and 6 bases, in that order; junction bases with no gene match: 15. Germline lookup yields CDR1 SQVTM and CDR2 ANQGSEA. CDR3 length equals 14 residues.

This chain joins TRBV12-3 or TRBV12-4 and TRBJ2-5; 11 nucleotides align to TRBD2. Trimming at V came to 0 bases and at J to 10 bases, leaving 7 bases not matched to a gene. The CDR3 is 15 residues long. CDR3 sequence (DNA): TGTGCCAGCAGTTTAGCGTCTAGCGGGGGGCGTGACCAGTACTTC. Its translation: CASSLASSGGRDQYF.

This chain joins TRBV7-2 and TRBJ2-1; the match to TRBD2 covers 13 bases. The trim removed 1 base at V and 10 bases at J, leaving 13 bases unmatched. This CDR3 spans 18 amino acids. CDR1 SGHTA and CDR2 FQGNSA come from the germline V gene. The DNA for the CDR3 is TGTGCCAGCAGCTTAGTTCCTACTAGCGGGGGGGCGTCTCACGAGCAGTTCTTC. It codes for CASSLVPTSGGASHEQFF.

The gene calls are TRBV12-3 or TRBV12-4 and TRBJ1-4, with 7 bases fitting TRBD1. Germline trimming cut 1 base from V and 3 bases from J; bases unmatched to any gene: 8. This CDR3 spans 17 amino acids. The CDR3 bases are TGTGCCAGCAGTTTAGGGACAGGCCCAGCGCCTAATGAAAAACTGTTTTTT. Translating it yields CASSLGTGPAPNEKLFF.

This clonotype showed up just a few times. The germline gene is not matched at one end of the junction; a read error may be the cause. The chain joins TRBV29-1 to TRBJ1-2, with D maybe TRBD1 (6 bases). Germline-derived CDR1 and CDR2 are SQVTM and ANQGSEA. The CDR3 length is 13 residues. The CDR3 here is CSVEGQGYGGYTF. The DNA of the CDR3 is TGCAGCGTCGAAGGGCAGGGGTACGGTGGCTACACCTTC.

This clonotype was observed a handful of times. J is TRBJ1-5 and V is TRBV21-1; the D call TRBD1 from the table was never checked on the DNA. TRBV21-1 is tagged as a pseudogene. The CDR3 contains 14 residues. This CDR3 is CASSIDRADQPQHF. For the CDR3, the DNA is TGTGCCAGCAGCATAGACAGGGCTGATCAGCCCCAGCATTTT.

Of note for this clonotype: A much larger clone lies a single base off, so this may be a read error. This CDR3 reads CANSARRETQYF. CDR3 bases: TGCGCCAACAGTGCGAGGAGAGAGACCCAGTACTTC. This sequence joins TRBV10-2 and TRBJ2-7; D gene ambiguous. The end of the DNA aligns better with TRBJ2-5, so the J call may be wrong. This CDR3 comprises 12 residues. CDR1 WSHSY and CDR2 SAAADI come from the germline V gene.

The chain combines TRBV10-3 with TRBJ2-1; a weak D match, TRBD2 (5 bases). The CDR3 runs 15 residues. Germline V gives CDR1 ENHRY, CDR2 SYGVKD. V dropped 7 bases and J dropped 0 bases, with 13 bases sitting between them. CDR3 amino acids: CAIKSGLYSYNEQFF. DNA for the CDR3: TGTGCCATCAAGAGCGGACTGTACTCCTACAATGAGCAGTTCTTC.

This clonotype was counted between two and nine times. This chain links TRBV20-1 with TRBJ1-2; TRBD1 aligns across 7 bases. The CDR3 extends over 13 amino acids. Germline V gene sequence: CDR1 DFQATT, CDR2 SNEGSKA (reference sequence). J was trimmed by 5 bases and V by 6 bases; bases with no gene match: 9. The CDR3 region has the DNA TGCAGTGCGTACTCGACAGGGACTTATGGCTACACCTTC. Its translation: CSAYSTGTYGYTF.

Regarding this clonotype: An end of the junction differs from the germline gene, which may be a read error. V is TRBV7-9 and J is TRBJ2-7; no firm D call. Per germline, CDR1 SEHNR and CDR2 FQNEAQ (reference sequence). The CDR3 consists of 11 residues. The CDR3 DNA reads TGTGCCGGCAGCATAGCCTACGAGCAGTACTTC. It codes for CAGSIAYEQYF.

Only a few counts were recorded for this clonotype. The CDR3 spells CSALGGIEQYF. CDR3 DNA sequence: TGCAGTGCTCTGGGCGGGATCGAGCAGTACTTC. The V gene is TRBV20-1, the J gene TRBJ2-7; D is perhaps TRBD2 (6 bases). Trimming left V 5 bases short and J 6 bases short, with 11 bases between. The CDR3 totals 11 residues. The germline gives CDR1 DFQATT, CDR2 SNEGSKA (reference sequence).

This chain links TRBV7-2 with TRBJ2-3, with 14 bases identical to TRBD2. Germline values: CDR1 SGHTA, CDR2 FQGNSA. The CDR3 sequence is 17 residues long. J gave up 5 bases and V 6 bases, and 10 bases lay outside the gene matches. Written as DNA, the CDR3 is TGTGCCAGCAGTTCTCGACTAGCGGGAGGGAAGGGAGATACGCAGTATTTT. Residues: CASSSRLAGGKGDTQYF. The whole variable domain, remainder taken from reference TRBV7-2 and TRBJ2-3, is GAGVSQSPSNKVTEKGKDVELRCDPISGHTALYWYRQSLGQGLEFLIYFQGNSAPDKSGLPSDRFSAERTGGSVSTLTIQRTQQEDSAVYLCASSSRLAGGKGDTQYFGPGTRLTVL.

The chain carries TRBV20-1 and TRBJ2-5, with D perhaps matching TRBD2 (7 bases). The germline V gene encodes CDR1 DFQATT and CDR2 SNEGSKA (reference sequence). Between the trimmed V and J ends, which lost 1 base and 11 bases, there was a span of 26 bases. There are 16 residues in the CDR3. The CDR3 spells CSARVGRGGSYNEQYF. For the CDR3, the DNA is TGCAGTGCTAGAGTTGGGCGCGGGGGCTCCTACAATGAGCAGTACTTC.